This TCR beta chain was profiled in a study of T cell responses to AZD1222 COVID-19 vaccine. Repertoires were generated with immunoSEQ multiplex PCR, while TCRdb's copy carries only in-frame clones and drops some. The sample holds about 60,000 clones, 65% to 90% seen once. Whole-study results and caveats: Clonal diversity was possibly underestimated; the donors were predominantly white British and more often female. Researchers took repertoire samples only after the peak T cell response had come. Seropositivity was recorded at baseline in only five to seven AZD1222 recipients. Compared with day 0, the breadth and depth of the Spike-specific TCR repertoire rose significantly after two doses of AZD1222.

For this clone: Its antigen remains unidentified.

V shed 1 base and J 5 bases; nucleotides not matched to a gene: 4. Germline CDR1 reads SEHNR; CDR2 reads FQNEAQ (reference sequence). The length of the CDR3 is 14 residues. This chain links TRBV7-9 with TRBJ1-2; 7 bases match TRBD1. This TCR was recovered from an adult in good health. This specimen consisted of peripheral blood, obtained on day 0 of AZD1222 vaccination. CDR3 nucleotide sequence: TGTGCCAGCAGCTTAGAGGGGGCGCGTTATGGCTACACCTTC. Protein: CASSLEGARYGYTF. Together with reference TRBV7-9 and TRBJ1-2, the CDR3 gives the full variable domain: DTGVSQNPRHKITKRGQNVTFRCDPISEHNRLYWYRQTLGQGPEFLTYFQNEAQLEKSRLLSDRFSAERPKGSFSTLEIQRTEQGDSAMYLCASSLEGARYGYTFGSGTRLTVV.